Each of the 31 T cell receptor beta chains below was sequenced from the same sample in a study of T-cell reconstitution after alpha-beta-depleted transplantation in children. It was with unique molecular identifiers that the TCRbeta library was prepared. TCRdb re-derived calls from the PCR reads in MiXCR, one entry per CDR3 protein. The sample has roughly 240,000 distinct CDR3 sequences; around 7.5% are singletons. This sample comprised PBMCs, mostly from graft donor cells, obtained 180 days after TCRalphabeta/CD19-depleted stem cell transplant. The receptors come from a male patient younger than 18 who had a stem cell transplant for acute lymphoblastic leukemia, so the T cells may come from the graft donor.

This clonotype came up a few times. The rearrangement links TRBV6-5 to TRBJ2-7; D uncertain. Germline-derived CDR1 and CDR2 are MNHEY and SVGAGI. Trimming stripped 0 bases from V and 2 bases from J, with 14 bases between. The CDR3 extends over 16 amino acids. The DNA for the CDR3 is TGTGCCAGCAGTTACTCGACCGCAGAGAGGACCTACGAGCAGTACTTC. Translating it yields CASSYSTAERTYEQYF.

Comments on this clonotype: Just one base apart from a much larger clone, this may be a read error. This CDR3 is missing its conserved last phenylalanine or tryptophan, likely due to a read error. The chain carries TRBV3-1 and TRBJ2-5, with D tentatively TRBD2 (6 bases). V was pared by 1 base and J by 0 bases, with 12 bases between. Looked up from germline, CDR1 is LGHDT and CDR2 is YNNKEL (reference sequence). The CDR3 contains 16 residues. The CDR3 protein is CASSQGAGLYQETQYL. CDR3 nucleotides: TGTGCCAGCAGCCAAGGAGCGGGCCTGTACCAAGAGACCCAGTACCTC.

This clonotype appeared many times. The CDR3 region has the DNA TGTGCCAGCAGTTTTGCCCCGCTACAGGGGAATGAGCAGTTCTTC. Residues: CASSFAPLQGNEQFF. This chain links TRBV12-3 or TRBV12-4 with TRBJ2-1, with TRBD1 matching 7 bases. There are 15 residues in the CDR3. V lost 3 bases, J lost 7 bases, and 9 bases stayed unmatched.

There are a few counts of this clonotype. V and J are TRBV4-1 and TRBJ2-7; TRBD1 matches at 10 bases. Germline CDR1 is MGHRA and CDR2 is YSYEKL. V shed 1 base, J shed 4 bases, and the junction held 10 bases outside the gene matches. This CDR3 has 17 amino acids. The CDR3 loop reads CASSQVGQGLREYEQYF. DNA of the CDR3: TGCGCCAGCAGCCAAGTGGGACAGGGGCTTCGAGAATACGAGCAGTACTTC.

This clonotype showed up many times. The chain carries TRBV7-3 and TRBJ2-3, with a tentative D call TRBD2 (5 bases). Germline assignment: CDR1 SGHTA and CDR2 FQGTGA. The CDR3 consists of 13 residues. Between the trimmed V and J ends, which lost 7 bases and 2 bases, there was a span of 10 bases. The CDR3 DNA reads as TGTGCCAGCAAGGAGCGGAACACAGATACGCAGTATTTT. Amino acids: CASKERNTDTQYF.

This clonotype was seen repeatedly, ten times or more. The CDR3 nucleotides read TGTGCCAGCAGCAATCTAGGGACCTACGAGCAGTACTTC. It codes for CASSNLGTYEQYF. The genes are TRBV7-2 and TRBJ2-7; D is ambiguous. CDR3 length: 13 amino acids. V gave up 5 bases and J gave up 2 bases, with 10 bases separating them. Germline lookup yields CDR1 SGHTA and CDR2 FQGNSA.

Many counts were recorded for this clonotype. The CDR3 nucleotides read TGTGCCAGCAAGATGGGTAACACTGAAGCTTTCTTT. Amino acids: CASKMGNTEAFF. The chain uses TRBV27 and TRBJ1-1; D call uncertain. The CDR3 contains 12 residues. Deletions cut 7 bases from V and 2 bases from J, with 8 bases between. CDR1 and CDR2 from the germline V gene are MNHEY and SMNVEV (reference sequence).

This clonotype was seen ten or more times. This rearrangement joins TRBV20-1 to TRBJ2-7, with TRBD1 matching 7 bases. The V segment lost 6 bases and the J segment 3 bases; nucleotides outside the gene matches: 20. CDR1 is DFQATT, CDR2 SNEGSKA, per germline (reference sequence). The CDR3 length is 17 residues. As DNA, the CDR3 is TGCAGTGCCCCGATCCGCTTCCCGGGACAGACCCTCTACGAGCAGTACTTC. Residues: CSAPIRFPGQTLYEQYF.

J is TRBJ2-2 and V is TRBV4-3; weak D call: TRBD1 (6 bases). The CDR3 spans 18 residues. Germline CDR1 reads LGHNA; CDR2 reads YSLEER. V lost 1 base to trimming and J lost 6 bases, with 21 bases between them. CDR3 loop: CASSQVFLQGRRAGELFF. The CDR3 coding sequence is TGCGCCAGCAGCCAAGTGTTTTTACAGGGAAGAAGGGCCGGGGAGCTGTTTTTT.

This clonotype was found once. The CDR3 DNA follows: TGCGCCAGCTCCCGGGGGCCGGGTGTTGGGGCCAACGTCCTGACTTTC. Translation: CASSRGPGVGANVLTF. V usage is TRBV10-1 and J usage is TRBJ2-6; D may be TRBD1 or TRBD2 (6 bases each). Trimming stripped 8 bases from V and 3 bases from J, with 17 bases between. This CDR3 is built from 16 residues. From germline, CDR1 is WNHNN and CDR2 SYGVQD (reference sequence).

This clonotype was counted ten times or more. This chain joins TRBV12-3 or TRBV12-4 and TRBJ1-5; 9 positions match TRBD1. J was trimmed by 0 bases and V by 6 bases; bases with no gene match: 6. The CDR3 extends over 16 amino acids. CDR3 protein: CASRSQTGGSNQPQHF. The CDR3 bases are TGTGCCAGCAGATCTCAGACAGGGGGTAGCAATCAGCCCCAGCATTTT.

The rearrangement uses TRBV6-1 and TRBJ2-3; TRBD2 agrees at 12 bases. CDR3 length: 18 amino acids. The junction had 10 bases not matched to a gene; V was cut back by 6 bases and J by 0 bases. The germline V gene has CDR1 MNHNS and CDR2 SASEGT. The CDR3 DNA is TGTGCCAGCAGCCCAGGGACTAGCGGGCCCTCTAGCACAGATACGCAGTATTTT. Protein: CASSPGTSGPSSTDTQYF.

This clonotype was found many times. The chain uses TRBV7-9 and TRBJ2-1; possibly TRBD1 for D (6 bases). V shed 6 bases and J shed 5 bases, with 20 bases lying between them. The CDR3 has 16 amino acids. Germline-derived CDR1 and CDR2 are SEHNR and FQNEAQ (reference sequence). CDR3 region: CASRSVQGVGHNEQFF. CDR3 nucleotides: TGTGCCAGCAGATCTGTACAGGGAGTAGGTCACAATGAGCAGTTCTTC.

Ten or more counts support this clonotype. The V gene is TRBV7-3, the J gene TRBJ1-2; D unclear. The CDR3 covers 13 residues. CDR1 and CDR2 (germline): SGHTA, FQGTGA. The V and J ends lost 5 bases and 7 bases respectively, with 14 bases between them. The CDR3 DNA is TGTGCCAGCAGCCCCTCTACAGAACCTGGCTACACCTTC. This translates into CASSPSTEPGYTF.

This clonotype was detected ten times or more. The chain employs TRBV28 and TRBJ2-7; TRBD1 agrees at 8 bases. With V trimmed by 3 bases and J by 2 bases, 6 bases remained unmatched. Per the germline V gene, CDR1 is MDHEN and CDR2 is SYDVKM. The CDR3 loop spans 15 amino acids. CDR3 nucleotides: TGTGCCAGCAGTTTCGCACAGGGGGGTACCTACGAGCAGTACTTC. It yields the protein CASSFAQGGTYEQYF.

This clonotype came up a few times. V gene TRBV29-1 combines with J gene TRBJ2-1; D uncertain. This CDR3 spans 13 amino acids. Trimming took 5 bases from V and 3 from J, leaving 11 bases between them. The germline gives CDR1 SQVTM, CDR2 ANQGSEA. As DNA, the CDR3 is TGCAGCGTTCGACGGGCTGACTACAATGAGCAGTTCTTC. It yields the protein CSVRRADYNEQFF.

This clonotype was observed at least ten times. This chain connects TRBV11-2 to TRBJ2-7, with D possibly TRBD1 on 5 matching bases. V gave up 2 bases and J gave up 4 bases, with 18 bases separating them. CDR1 SGHAT and CDR2 FQNNGV come from the germline V gene. CDR3 length: 16 residues. CDR3 sequence (DNA): TGTGCCAGCAGCTTACCAGGGCGAGGCTGGGCTTACGAGCAGTACTTC. Its translation is CASSLPGRGWAYEQYF. Complete variable domain (other parts from reference TRBV11-2 and TRBJ2-7): EAGVAQSPRYKIIEKRQSVAFWCNPISGHATLYWYQQILGQGPKLLIQFQNNGVVDDSQLPKDRFSAERLKGVDSTLKIQPAKLEDSAVYLCASSLPGRGWAYEQYFGPGTRLTVT.

This clonotype was detected ten times or more. The gene calls are TRBV10-3 and TRBJ2-5; D is ambiguous. The CDR3 spans 16 residues. The ends were cut back, 10 bases at V and 1 base at J, with 22 bases in the middle. The germline V gene encodes CDR1 ENHRY and CDR2 SYGVKD. CDR3 bases: TGTGCCACCAGACCTGACACACCCGTGACCCAAGAGACCCAGTACTTC. It is translated as CATRPDTPVTQETQYF.

At least ten counts were recorded for this clonotype. The genes are TRBV9 and TRBJ2-1; TRBD2 matches at 7 bases. V shed 9 bases and J 2 bases; nucleotides not matched to a gene: 5. Germline V gene data show CDR1 as SGDLS and CDR2 as YYNGEE. This CDR3 contains 13 residues. CDR3 region: CATGSGTYNEQFF. The CDR3 nucleotides are TGTGCCACGGGAAGCGGGACCTACAATGAGCAGTTCTTC.

This clonotype occurred a few times. The rearrangement joins TRBV5-6 to TRBJ2-3; TRBD2 agrees at 9 bases. The CDR3 totals 16 residues. Germline CDR1 SGHDT, CDR2 YYEEEE. Losses at the gene ends were 0 bases for V and 3 bases for J; bases not matched to a gene: 5. CDR3 in DNA: TGTGCCAGCAGCTTGGGTTTAGCGGGGGAAACAGATACGCAGTATTTT. Translating it yields CASSLGLAGETDTQYF.

This clonotype was seen at least ten times. This chain connects TRBV5-1 to TRBJ2-7; 11 nucleotides agree with TRBD2. The CDR3 covers 17 residues. Per germline, CDR1 SGHRS and CDR2 YFSETQ. The junction had 12 bases not matched to a gene; V was cut back by 4 bases and J by 3 bases. The CDR3 DNA reads as TGCGCCAGCAGCGGGGGACTAGCGGTGAGACCTGGCTACGAGCAGTACTTC. It yields the protein CASSGGLAVRPGYEQYF.

The table lists this clonotype with many counts. The DNA of the CDR3 is TGCAGTGCTCACGGAGCGGGGGGATCGGATACGCAGTATTTT. It codes for CSAHGAGGSDTQYF. The V gene is TRBV20-1, the J gene TRBJ2-3, with TRBD2 matching over 9 bases. V was pared by 5 bases and J by 6 bases, with 9 bases of the junction left unmatched. CDR1 is DFQATT, CDR2 SNEGSKA, per germline (reference sequence). CDR3 size: 14 residues.

In its sample, this clonotype was seen many times. The chain carries TRBV6-6 and TRBJ1-5; the D is unclear. CDR3 length equals 14 residues. The germline V gene encodes CDR1 MNHNY and CDR2 SVGAGI (reference sequence). V gave up 6 bases and J gave up 7 bases, with 16 bases separating them. The CDR3 nucleotides are TGTGCCAGCAGCCCCCGGGAGGGTATACAGCCCCAGCATTTT. The encoded protein is CASSPREGIQPQHF.

This clonotype was seen at least ten times. This chain uses TRBV24-1 with TRBJ2-3, with a tentative D call TRBD2 (5 bases). V lost 6 bases to trimming and J lost 4 bases, with 13 bases between them. This CDR3 is built from 14 residues. CDR1 is KGHDR and CDR2 is SFDVKD in the germline V gene. The CDR3 region is CATSHSWGADTQYF. For the CDR3, the DNA is TGTGCCACCAGTCACTCTTGGGGAGCAGATACGCAGTATTTT.

This clonotype was observed at least ten times. The junction and the germline gene differ at one end; a read error may be behind it. J is TRBJ2-5 and V is TRBV6-5, with unresolved D. This CDR3 contains 12 residues. Germline V gene sequence: CDR1 MNHEY, CDR2 SVGAGI. In DNA form, the CDR3 reads TGTGCCAGCAGCCTCATCGGACGCCCAAGGGACTTC. Residues: CASSLIGRPRDF.

This clonotype was observed many times. The chain links TRBV7-3 to TRBJ2-1, with D hard to call. The CDR3 loop spans 12 amino acids. Per germline, CDR1 SGHTA and CDR2 FQGTGA. The V end lost 2 bases, the J end lost 8 bases, and 7 bases lay between the germline ends. As DNA, the CDR3 is TGTGCCAGCAGCTTAGCCGGGTATGAGCAGTTCTTC. Translating gives CASSLAGYEQFF. The full variable domain, completed using reference TRBV7-3 and TRBJ2-1, is GAGVSQTPSNKVTEKGKYVELRCDPISGHTALYWYRQSLGQGPEFLIYFQGTGAADDSGLPNDRFFAVRPEGSVSTLKIQRTERGDSAVYLCASSLAGYEQFFGPGTRLTVL.

This clonotype was seen only a few times. The chain recombines TRBV27 with TRBJ2-6, with 9 bases matching TRBD1. CDR3 length equals 16 residues. Germline trimming cut 6 bases from V and 4 bases from J; bases unmatched to any gene: 7. Germline assignment: CDR1 MNHEY and CDR2 SMNVEV (reference sequence). CDR3: CASRGTGLWGANVLTF. In DNA form, the CDR3 reads TGTGCCAGCAGGGGGACAGGGCTGTGGGGGGCCAACGTCCTGACTTTC.

This clonotype was observed many times. This sequence joins TRBV7-2 and TRBJ2-7; 12 bases fit TRBD2. CDR1 is SGHTA, CDR2 FQGNSA, per germline. This CDR3 spans 15 amino acids. J was trimmed by 8 bases and V by 5 bases; bases with no gene match: 10. The CDR3 region is CASSQGLAGTPKQYF. The CDR3 coding sequence is TGTGCCAGCAGCCAAGGACTAGCGGGGACCCCCAAGCAGTACTTC.

This clonotype was recorded at least ten times. The V gene is TRBV5-1, the J gene TRBJ2-7, with 10 bases fitting TRBD1. V was clipped by 2 bases and J by 6 bases; unmatched bases: 8. The germline gives CDR1 SGHRS, CDR2 YFSETQ. This CDR3 is 15 amino acids long. CDR3 residues: CASSLPRQGASEQYF. In DNA form, the CDR3 reads TGCGCCAGCAGCTTACCCCGACAGGGGGCTTCCGAGCAGTACTTC.

In this sample, this clonotype turned up many times. The chain carries TRBV12-3 or TRBV12-4 and TRBJ1-5; D gene ambiguous. This CDR3 contains 17 residues. V lost 6 bases, J lost 0 bases, and 18 bases lay in between. CDR3 DNA sequence: TGTGCCAGCAGCCCCGTAACAGCCTTTTATAGCAATCAGCCCCAGCATTTT. It encodes CASSPVTAFYSNQPQHF.

This sequence joins TRBV4-1 and TRBJ1-5; D not certain. CDR1 and CDR2 (germline): MGHRA, YSYEKL. Trimming cost V 1 base and J 3 bases, with 10 bases left between them. This CDR3 has 15 residues. DNA of the CDR3: TGCGCCAGCAGCCAAGTGGCCCGGGTCAATCAGCCCCAGCATTTT. Translating it yields CASSQVARVNQPQHF.